The rows below give T cell receptor beta chains drawn from one sample of a study of cytomegalovirus exposure and HLA in healthy donors. Clones were sequenced by immunoSEQ multiplex PCR, and TCRdb holds only the in-frame ones, with some missing. Of about 160,000 clones listed, approximately 72% are singletons. Sequences were obtained from PBMCs. The receptors derive from a man in his forties or fifties in good health and CMV-seronegative. The CDR3 runs from the conserved cysteine through the conserved F or W. A D gene is named only where the DNA matches it firmly. For some rows the clone size is stated as once, few or many, or as a class when expanded; others skip it.

TRBV9,few,TRBJ2-7,TRBD2,TGTGCCAGCAGCCGGGGGGGCTCCTACGAGCAGTACTTC,CASSRGGSYEQYF
TRBV18,few,TRBJ1-1,TRBD1,TGTGCCAGCTCACTCGGACAGGGCGGGAACACTGAAGCTTTCTTT,CASSLGQGGNTEAFF
TRBV28,few,TRBJ1-1,-,TGTGCCAGCACGGGAAACACTGAAGCTTTCTTT,CASTGNTEAFF
TRBV6-5,-,TRBJ1-2,-,TGTGCCAGCAGTTCGACAGCTAACTATGGCTACACCTTC,CASSSTANYGYTF
TRBV9,-,TRBJ1-5,-,TGTGCCAGCAGCGTAGGGGGACAATCCCATCAGCCCCAGCATTTT,CASSVGGQSHQPQHF
TRBV2,-,TRBJ2-2,-,TGTGCCAGCAGTGAAATGGGGCCGAACACCGGGGAGCTGTTTTTT,CASSEMGPNTGELFF
TRBV7-2,-,TRBJ2-6,TRBD1,TGTGCCAGCAGCAACCGACAGGGACCTGGGGCCAACGTCCTGACTTTC,CASSNRQGPGANVLTF
TRBV27,-,TRBJ1-6,-,TGTGCCAGCGGGAGGAGCTCCTATAATTCACCCCTCCACTTT,CASGRSSYNSPLHF
TRBV28,-,TRBJ1-1,-,TGTGCCAGCAGTTTCCATGGACAGACGAACACTGAAGCTTTCTTT,CASSFHGQTNTEAFF
TRBV20-1,-,TRBJ1-1,-,TGCAGTGCTAGGGACAGCGAGGGAGCTTTCTTT,CSARDSEGAFF
TRBV6-5,few,TRBJ2-1,-,TGTGCCAGCAGTTTAGACAGGTATGGGTACAATGAGCAGTTCTTC,CASSLDRYGYNEQFF
TRBV2,-,TRBJ2-2,-,TGTGCCAGCAGTGGCCTAGGGAGCACCGGGGAGCTGTTTTTT,CASSGLGSTGELFF
TRBV4-1,-,TRBJ1-5,-,TGCGCCAGCAGCCAAATACGGGGATTGAATCAGCCCCAGCATTTT,CASSQIRGLNQPQHF
TRBV6-6,once,TRBJ1-6,-,TGTGCCAGCACCTTACGGCCGGGGGGGCAGGTTTCACCCCTCCACTTT,CASTLRPGGQVSPLHF
TRBV11-2,once,TRBJ2-3,TRBD2,TGTGCCAGCAGCAGCACTAGCGGGGGAAGCACAGATACGCAGTATTTT,CASSSTSGGSTDTQYF
TRBV27,-,TRBJ2-7,TRBD1,TGTGCCAGCAGTCCTCTATATGGGGCGGGACAGGCCACCTACGAGCAGTACTTC,CASSPLYGAGQATYEQYF
TRBV19,-,TRBJ2-3,TRBD2,TGTGCCAGTCAAGCGGGGGGCACAGATACGCAGTATTTT,CASQAGGTDTQYF